The clone carrying this T cell receptor (beta chain) has at least ten counts. Antigen: not known. This sample is part of a study of T cells in Graves' hyperthyroidism and ophthalmopathy. TCR beta CDR3 regions were amplified from RNA. TCR CDR3 regions were first amplified by RT-PCR with HTBI primers. TCRdb re-derived calls from the multiplex PCR reads in MiXCR, one entry per CDR3 protein. This table holds hundreds of thousands of distinct CDR3 sequences, roughly 16% found once. The study enrolled patients aged 18 to 65 with newly diagnosed hyperthyroidism of under 2 months' duration. The study based diagnoses on clinical symptoms, serum thyroxine and TRAb, thyroid ultrasound and orbital computed tomography. General study points: Ophthalmopathy was separated from stable hyperthyroidism by a 13 V-J model. Also found in blood were most expanded thyroid clonotypes above 0.001.

CDR1 is SNHLY, CDR2 FYNNEI, per germline. V was cut by 5 bases and J by 6 bases, with 17 bases left in between. The CDR3 covers 14 residues. Sequencing used blood. The V gene is TRBV2, the J gene TRBJ2-7, with D tentatively TRBD2 (6 bases). This receptor was obtained from a woman aged 25-40 years with Graves' hyperthyroidism. DNA of the CDR3: TGTGCCAGCAGTTCCGGGACTGGGACCTTCGAGCAGTACTTC. Its translation: CASSSGTGTFEQYF.